Below are 9 T cell receptor beta chains sequenced from a single sample in a study of OX40 agonist ivuxolimab in advanced cancers. The receptor library was made with the immunoSEQ multiplex PCR assay. The source is immuneACCESS, and TCRdb retained only in-frame sequences with V and J called. Part of the clones is not carried over; for the studies checked, unresolved V genes explain less than half of this, and the remainder is unexplained. The table for this sample lists around 70,000 clones; 80% to 90% of them were counted only once. About an eighth of the sample lies in the top ten. The sample in question was CD4+ or CD8+ T cells sorted from blood, obtained in a trial of the OX40 agonist ivuxolimab. All receptors derive from an adult with an advanced solid tumor such as melanoma, head and neck, liver or kidney cancer.

V gene TRBV6-6 combines with J gene TRBJ1-5; D uncertain. The CDR3 covers 15 residues. Germline-derived CDR1 and CDR2 are MNHNY and SVGAGI (reference sequence). V dropped 0 bases and J dropped 11 bases, with 17 bases sitting between them. CDR3 bases: TGTGCCAGCAGTTACTCGAGGACCGGATTCGGGGCCCAGCATTTT. Translated, it gives CASSYSRTGFGAQHF.

The rearrangement links TRBV2 to TRBJ2-3; D is unclear. The V gene's germline CDR1 is SNHLY and CDR2 FYNNEI. This CDR3 has 14 amino acids. Trimming stripped 5 bases from V and 0 bases from J, with 9 bases between. The chain's CDR3 is CASSRTQSTDTQYF. CDR3 nucleotide sequence: TGTGCCAGCAGTCGGACCCAAAGCACAGATACGCAGTATTTT.

J is TRBJ2-5 and V is TRBV11-2, with 8 nucleotides matching TRBD2. The CDR3 loop spans 18 amino acids. V lost 3 bases and J lost 0; bases outside the gene matches: 12. Germline CDR1 is SGHAT and CDR2 is FQNNGV. The CDR3 coding sequence is TGTGCCAGCAGCTTGGGGGGTGTGGCGGGAGGTTACCAAGAGACCCAGTACTTC. It yields the protein CASSLGGVAGGYQETQYF. Looking up the rest from reference TRBV11-2 and TRBJ2-5 gives the full variable domain: EAGVAQSPRYKIIEKRQSVAFWCNPISGHATLYWYQQILGQGPKLLIQFQNNGVVDDSQLPKDRFSAERLKGVDSTLKIQPAKLEDSAVYLCASSLGGVAGGYQETQYFGPGTRLLVL.

The chain joins TRBV5-6 to TRBJ2-1; tentatively, D is TRBD2 (5 bases). V was shortened by 3 bases and J by 14 bases, with 12 bases between the two germline ends. The germline CDR1 and CDR2 sequences are SGHDT and YYEEEE. The CDR3 is 11 residues long. The CDR3, as DNA: TGTGCCAGCAGCTCCGAGGGCCACGAGTTCTTC. Protein product: CASSSEGHEFF.

This clone was seen just once. This rearrangement joins TRBV5-1 to TRBJ2-5; 7 nucleotides match TRBD1. Per germline, CDR1 SGHRS and CDR2 YFSETQ. Unmatched junction bases numbered 6, after V lost 3 bases and J lost 1 base. CDR3 length: 15 amino acids. The CDR3 protein is CASSSGTAIQETQYF. The CDR3 DNA is TGCGCCAGCAGCTCAGGGACAGCCATCCAAGAGACCCAGTACTTC.

The chain couples TRBV6-5 to TRBJ2-5, with TRBD1 matching 11 bases. In germline, CDR1 is MNHEY, CDR2 SVGAGI. The CDR3 is made up of 16 amino acids. Trimming cost V 0 bases and J 11 bases; bases outside gene matches: 11. This chain's CDR3 is CASSYSWTGGSREQYF. For the CDR3, the DNA is TGTGCCAGCAGTTACTCGTGGACAGGGGGCTCTCGAGAGCAGTACTTC.

The chain joins TRBV5-1 to TRBJ2-3; D unclear. The germline V gene has CDR1 SGHRS and CDR2 YFSETQ. CDR3 length equals 11 residues. V lost 3 bases to trimming and J lost 4 bases, with 3 bases between them. CDR3 coding DNA: TGCGCCAGCAGCTCCGCAGATACGCAGTATTTT. Its translation: CASSSADTQYF.

V gene TRBV28 combines with J gene TRBJ2-5; D is possibly TRBD2 (5 bases). The CDR3 extends over 14 amino acids. V lost 4 bases and J 10 bases, leaving 19 bases between the germline ends. The V gene's germline CDR1 is MDHEN and CDR2 SYDVKM. The CDR3 is CASSSTGPAEDQYF. DNA for the CDR3: TGTGCCAGCAGTTCTACCGGGCCAGCGGAGGACCAGTACTTC.

This clone was observed once. The chain couples TRBV15 to TRBJ2-1, with D perhaps TRBD1 (5 bases). The germline V gene has CDR1 LNHNV and CDR2 YYDKDF (reference sequence). The CDR3 totals 15 residues. Trimming stripped 0 bases from V and 6 bases from J, with 12 bases between. The CDR3 bases are TGTGCCACCAGCAGAGAACCGACAGCCTTCAATGAGCAGTTCTTC. Translating it yields CATSREPTAFNEQFF.